What follows is one T cell receptor (beta chain) and its context. Its target is unknown. The data belong to a study of graft-versus-host responses after intestinal transplantation. The wider study: Induction using anti-thymocyte globulin, followed by tacrolimus and steroids for two to three years, was given to all recipients.

This CDR3 spans 15 amino acids. The germline V gene encodes CDR1 SNHLY and CDR2 FYNNEI. V was shortened by 1 base and J by 4 bases, with 13 bases between the two germline ends. Only in-frame clones appear in the TCRdb table, and some are missing; sequencing was by immunoSEQ multiplex PCR. Among around 130,000 clones listed, roughly 92% were seen once. The TCR was taken from a human donor who received an intestinal transplant. The rearrangement uses TRBV2 and TRBJ1-1, with no clear D. Sequences were derived from unstimulated CD4+ T cells sorted from spleen or lymph node cells, sampled before intestinal transplant. CDR3 in amino acids: CASSEESSRITEAFF. For the CDR3, the DNA is TGTGCCAGCAGTGAAGAGAGTTCGAGGATCACTGAAGCTTTCTTT.